The 12 T cell receptor beta chains below come from one sample, sequenced in a study of somatic mutations in cytotoxic T cells in rheumatoid arthritis. The data were produced by immunoSEQ multiplex PCR, yet TCRdb's version contains in-frame clones alone and is incomplete. This sample has 25,000 to 35,000 clones, with roughly 86% found just once. Input material: CD8+ T cells sorted from blood. Receptor source: an adult with rheumatoid arthritis.

The chain is built from TRBV5-5 and TRBJ1-2, with D tentatively TRBD1 (5 bases). Germline CDR1 and CDR2: SGHKS and YYEKEE (reference sequence). With 0 bases removed from V and 4 bases from J, the gap between germline ends came to 10 bases. The CDR3 extends over 14 amino acids. The CDR3 coding sequence is TGTGCCAGCAGCTTGGTAAGGGACTCCTATGGCTACACCTTC. Amino acids: CASSLVRDSYGYTF.

The J gene is TRBJ2-7, the V gene TRBV18; the D gene is possibly TRBD1 (5 bases). CDR1 and CDR2 (germline): KGHSH, LQKENI. This CDR3 region has 16 residues. V was shortened by 2 bases and J by 3 bases, with 17 bases between the two germline ends. The DNA of the CDR3 is TGTGCCAGCTCACCAACTCAGGGCCTGGGCCTCTACGAGCAGTACTTC. Translating it yields CASSPTQGLGLYEQYF.

DNA for the CDR3: TGTGCCAGCAGTTACAGGTGGCAGGATGAGCAGTTCTTC. Amino acids: CASSYRWQDEQFF. This chain links TRBV6-5 with TRBJ2-1; D is undetermined. The V gene lost 2 bases and the J gene lost 8 bases, with 10 bases spanning the gap. CDR3 size: 13 residues. The germline V gene encodes CDR1 MNHEY and CDR2 SVGAGI.

The V call is TRBV6-5, the J call TRBJ2-5, with 9 positions matching TRBD2. This CDR3 is built from 14 residues. J gave up 2 bases and V 7 bases, and 5 bases lay outside the gene matches. CDR1 and CDR2 from the germline V gene are MNHEY and SVGAGI. As DNA, the CDR3 is TGTGCCAGCAAGAGTCTAGCGGGGCAAGAGACCCAGTACTTC. It specifies CASKSLAGQETQYF.

This clone qualifies as medium-sized (0.01 to 0.1%). This chain links TRBV7-7 with TRBJ2-7, with D possibly being TRBD2 (6 bases). V was pared by 5 bases and J by 7 bases, with 15 bases between. Looked up from germline, CDR1 is SSHAT and CDR2 is FNYEAQ (reference sequence). The CDR3 is made up of 13 amino acids. The CDR3 loop reads CASSPGEEGEQYF. The CDR3 nucleotides are TGTGCCAGCAGCCCCGGCGAGGAGGGGGAGCAGTACTTC. The whole variable domain, remainder taken from reference TRBV7-7 and TRBJ2-7, is GAGVSQSPRYKVTKRGQDVTLRCDPISSHATLYWYQQALGQGPEFLTYFNYEAQPDKSGLPSDRFSAERPEGSISTLTIQRTEQRDSAMYRCASSPGEEGEQYFGPGTRLTVT.

The chain carries TRBV12-5 and TRBJ1-1; 9 bases map to TRBD1. V lost 6 bases, J lost 7 bases, and 6 bases stayed unmatched. The CDR3 covers 13 residues. Looked up from germline, CDR1 is LGHNT and CDR2 is FRNRAP. The CDR3 loop reads CASGKQGAIEAFF. The DNA of the CDR3 is TGTGCTAGTGGCAAACAGGGGGCGATTGAAGCTTTCTTT.

The CDR3 region is CASGHGGGEQYF. Written as DNA, the CDR3 is TGTGCCAGCGGACACGGAGGGGGCGAGCAGTACTTC. The genes are TRBV28 and TRBJ2-7; perhaps D is TRBD1 or TRBD2 (6 bases each). This CDR3 region has 12 residues. Trimming removed 8 bases at V and 6 bases at J, with 14 bases between. Germline loops: CDR1 MDHEN, CDR2 SYDVKM. Together with reference TRBV28 and TRBJ2-7, the CDR3 gives the full variable domain: DVKVTQSSRYLVKRTGEKVFLECVQDMDHENMFWYRQDPGLGLRLIYFSYDVKMKEKGDIPEGYSVSREKKERFSLILESASTNQTSMYLCASGHGGGEQYFGPGTRLTVT.

The rearrangement joins TRBV13 to TRBJ2-6, with 10 bases identical to TRBD2. Unmatched junction bases numbered 7, after V lost 5 bases and J lost 0 bases. Germline V CDR1 and CDR2: PRHDT, FYEKMQ (reference sequence). The CDR3 runs to 18 residues. CDR3 in amino acids: CASSPTSGITSGANVLTF. In DNA, the CDR3 is TGTGCCAGCAGCCCCACTAGCGGGATTACCTCTGGGGCCAACGTCCTGACTTTC.

The chain couples TRBV11-2 to TRBJ2-2; no reliable D call. Trimming cost V 4 bases and J 5 bases, with 8 bases left between them. This CDR3 comprises 13 residues. Germline V gene lookup returns CDR1 SGHAT and CDR2 FQNNGV. The CDR3 here is CASSSPQTGELFF. In DNA, the CDR3 is TGTGCCAGCAGCTCCCCCCAGACCGGGGAGCTGTTTTTT.

V and J are TRBV14 and TRBJ2-1; D call uncertain. Germline V gene sequence: CDR1 SGHDN, CDR2 FVKESK. The V end lost 0 bases, the J end lost 10 bases, and 13 bases lay between the germline ends. The CDR3 is 14 amino acids. The CDR3 nucleotides read TGTGCCAGCAGCCAAGAATTCGACCTACGAGAGCAGTTCTTC. Its translation is CASSQEFDLREQFF. Complete variable domain (other parts from reference TRBV14 and TRBJ2-1): EAGVTQFPSHSVIEKGQTVTLRCDPISGHDNLYWYRRVMGKEIKFLLHFVKESKQDESGMPNNRFLAERTGGTYSTLKVQPAELEDSGVYFCASSQEFDLREQFFGPGTRLTVL.

This CDR3 is CASRGTSGYTF. In DNA form, the CDR3 reads TGTGCCAGTCGGGGCACTAGTGGCTACACCTTC. V and J are TRBV19 and TRBJ1-2; the D gene is possibly TRBD1 (5 bases). This CDR3 comprises 11 residues. V was pared by 8 bases and J by 7 bases, with 11 bases between. The germline gives CDR1 LNHDA, CDR2 SQIVND (reference sequence).

V is TRBV11-3 and J is TRBJ2-1; D is ambiguous. V shed 3 bases and J shed 6 bases, with 6 bases lying between them. From germline, CDR1 is SGHNT and CDR2 YENEEA. The CDR3 covers 12 residues. CDR3 sequence (DNA): TGTGCCAGCAGCTTCGGCTCCAATGAGCAGTTCTTC. Translated: CASSFGSNEQFF.